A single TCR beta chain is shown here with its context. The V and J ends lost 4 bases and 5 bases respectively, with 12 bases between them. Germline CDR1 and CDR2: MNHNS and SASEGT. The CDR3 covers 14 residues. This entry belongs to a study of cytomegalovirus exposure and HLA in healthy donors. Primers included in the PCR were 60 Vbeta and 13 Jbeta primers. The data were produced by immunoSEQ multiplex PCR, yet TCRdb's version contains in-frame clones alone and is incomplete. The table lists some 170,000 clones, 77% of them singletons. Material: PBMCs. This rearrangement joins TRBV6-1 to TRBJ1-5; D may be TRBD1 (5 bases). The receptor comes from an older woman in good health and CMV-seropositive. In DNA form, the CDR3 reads TGTGCCAGCAGTGTTGGTGGGGGGTATCAGCCCCAGCATTTT. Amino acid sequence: CASSVGGGYQPQHF.